What follows are 11 T cell receptor beta chains derived from one specimen sequenced in a study of CD8 T cells in ankylosing spondylitis. Study-level findings and limits: Seemingly characteristic of ankylosing spondylitis blood was a TCR beta motif consisting of under 10 highly homologous variants.

From the 5' RACE reads, TCRdb called clonotypes with MiXCR, one entry per CDR3 protein. The sample holds 800,000 to 900,000 distinct CDR3 sequences; about 10% are singletons and the top ten take approximately 0.5%. No antigens are known for them. The specimen sequenced was blood, either unsorted or a sorted T cell fraction (not recorded which). The receptors here all came from a male donor with ankylosing spondylitis.

The chain joins TRBV9 to TRBJ2-1, with D tentatively TRBD1 (6 bases). The CDR3 is 14 amino acids. With 3 bases removed from V and 7 bases from J, the gap between germline ends came to 14 bases. Germline CDR1 and CDR2: SGDLS and YYNGEE. The CDR3 loop is CASSASGTNNEQFF. The CDR3 DNA reads TGTGCCAGCAGCGCCTCCGGGACAAATAATGAGCAGTTCTTC.

This clonotype was seen repeatedly, ten times or more. V and J are TRBV6-6 and TRBJ1-1; the D gene is possibly TRBD1 (6 bases). This CDR3 has 13 residues. Trimming shortened V by 4 bases and J by 11 bases, and 17 bases separated the two germline ends. The germline V gene encodes CDR1 MNHNY and CDR2 SVGAGI (reference sequence). The CDR3 is CASSSRTASVAFF. The CDR3, as DNA: TGTGCCAGCAGTTCAAGGACAGCTTCAGTGGCTTTCTTT.

This clonotype was detected ten times or more. The CDR3 is CSASDGPGTGELFF. CDR3 nucleotide sequence: TGCAGTGCTAGTGACGGGCCAGGCACCGGGGAGCTGTTTTTT. V usage is TRBV20-1 and J usage is TRBJ2-2; the D is unclear. The CDR3 covers 14 residues. Germline V lookup: CDR1 DFQATT, CDR2 SNEGSKA (reference sequence). V was trimmed by 3 bases and J by 4 bases, leaving 12 bases between them.

The J gene is TRBJ2-1, the V gene TRBV20-1; 10 bases fit TRBD2. Losses at the gene ends were 4 bases for V and 2 bases for J; bases not matched to a gene: 2. There are 14 residues in the CDR3. CDR1 is DFQATT and CDR2 is SNEGSKA in the germline V gene (reference sequence). The CDR3 reads CSATSGRAYNEQFF. The CDR3, as DNA: TGCAGTGCTACAAGCGGGAGGGCCTACAATGAGCAGTTCTTC.

This clonotype has more than one count but fewer than ten. The chain uses TRBV7-2 and TRBJ1-6; no reliable D call. The V end lost 2 bases, the J end lost 7 bases, and 9 bases lay between the germline ends. CDR1 is SGHTA, CDR2 FQGNSA, per germline. The CDR3 is made up of 14 amino acids. The CDR3 region is CASSLMSENSPLHF. The CDR3 DNA reads TGTGCCAGCAGCTTAATGTCAGAGAATTCACCCCTCCACTTT. Supplemented by reference TRBV7-2 and TRBJ1-6, the full variable domain reads GAGVSQSPSNKVTEKGKDVELRCDPISGHTALYWYRQSLGQGLEFLIYFQGNSAPDKSGLPSDRFSAERTGGSVSTLTIQRTQQEDSAVYLCASSLMSENSPLHFGNGTRLTVT.

The chain joins TRBV5-1 to TRBJ2-3; D may be TRBD2 (7 bases). This CDR3 is 16 amino acids long. The V gene lost 2 bases and the J gene lost 1 base, with 14 bases spanning the gap. Per germline, CDR1 SGHRS and CDR2 YFSETQ. As DNA, the CDR3 is TGCGCCAGCAGCTTTATGGGGGGGCAACGCACAGATACGCAGTATTTT. Its translation: CASSFMGGQRTDTQYF. The entire variable domain, with the rest obtained from reference TRBV5-1 and TRBJ2-3, is as follows: KAGVTQTPRYLIKTRGQQVTLSCSPISGHRSVSWYQQTPGQGLQFLFEYFSETQRNKGNFPGRFSGRQFSNSRSEMNVSTLELGDSALYLCASSFMGGQRTDTQYFGPGTRLTVL.

This clonotype was seen at least ten times. The rearrangement uses TRBV20-1 and TRBJ2-3, with D uncertain. CDR3 length: 13 amino acids. Germline V lookup: CDR1 DFQATT, CDR2 SNEGSKA (reference sequence). V lost 6 bases to trimming and J lost 2 bases, with 12 bases between them. DNA of the CDR3: TGCAGTGCCTCGGGCCTTTACACAGATACGCAGTATTTT. It is translated as CSASGLYTDTQYF.

This clonotype was picked up one time. This chain links TRBV24-1 with TRBJ2-1, with D perhaps matching TRBD1 (7 bases). Trimming left V 4 bases short and J 7 bases short, with 16 bases between. This CDR3 spans 15 amino acids. Germline lookup yields CDR1 KGHDR and CDR2 SFDVKD. The chain's CDR3 is CATSETATGRNEQFF. CDR3 nucleotide sequence: TGTGCCACCAGTGAGACGGCGACAGGGAGGAATGAGCAGTTCTTC.

V and J are TRBV4-2 and TRBJ2-7; possibly TRBD1 for D (6 bases). The germline V gene has CDR1 LGHNA and CDR2 YNFKEQ. This CDR3 is built from 14 residues. V gave up 3 bases and J gave up 0 bases, with 9 bases separating them. The CDR3 DNA is TGTGCCAGCAGCCATTCAGGGGTCTCCTACGAGCAGTACTTC. Protein sequence: CASSHSGVSYEQYF.

This clonotype was seen at least ten times. V usage is TRBV5-1 and J usage is TRBJ2-7; tentative D call: TRBD2 (5 bases). Per the germline V gene, CDR1 is SGHRS and CDR2 is YFSETQ. Trimming removed 4 bases from V and 2 bases from J, with 10 bases in between. This CDR3 has 13 amino acids. The CDR3 coding sequence is TGCGCCAGCAGCGAAGGACTTACCTACGAGCAGTACTTC. Residues: CASSEGLTYEQYF.

This clonotype was seen only a few times. The V and J genes are TRBV6-1 and TRBJ2-7; 9 bases line up with TRBD2. V gave up 6 bases and J gave up 6 bases; unmatched junction bases: 12. The CDR3 is 15 residues long. The germline gives CDR1 MNHNS, CDR2 SASEGT. CDR3 protein: CASSNSGGGRGEQYF. CDR3 nucleotide sequence: TGTGCCAGCAGCAATAGCGGGGGCGGCAGGGGCGAGCAGTACTTC.